Each of the 2 T cell receptor beta chains below was sequenced from the same sample in a study of T-cell memory formation after mild COVID-19. TCRdb analysed the 5' RACE reads with MiXCR anew, one entry per CDR3 protein. The sample comprises around 200,000 distinct CDR3 sequences, roughly a tenth of which are singletons, and approximately 3% rests with the top ten. Material for sequencing was PBMCs or a T cell subset sorted from them (not recorded which). These receptors were taken from a man younger than 35 who had mild COVID-19 (a few samples of this study predate the infection). Cell type and time point are not known.

The V call is TRBV5-4, the J call TRBJ2-5, with 9 positions matching TRBD1. CDR1 and CDR2 (germline): SGHNT, YYREEE (reference sequence). The CDR3 covers 14 residues. V shed 4 bases, J shed 4 bases, and the junction held 5 bases outside the gene matches. This CDR3 is CASSQGQGGETQYF. CDR3 DNA: TGTGCCAGCAGCCAGGGACAGGGTGGAGAGACCCAGTACTTC.

V gene TRBV7-2 combines with J gene TRBJ2-3; 16 nucleotides match TRBD2. The CDR3 has 17 amino acids. Germline V gene data show CDR1 as SGHTA and CDR2 as FQGNSA. V lost 5 bases, J lost 7 bases, and 9 bases stayed unmatched. This CDR3 reads CASSLGTSGGGRNTQYF. The CDR3 DNA sequence: TGTGCCAGCAGCCTCGGGACTAGCGGGGGGGGTCGAAATACGCAGTATTTT. Complete variable domain (other parts from reference TRBV7-2 and TRBJ2-3): GAGVSQSPSNKVTEKGKDVELRCDPISGHTALYWYRQSLGQGLEFLIYFQGNSAPDKSGLPSDRFSAERTGGSVSTLTIQRTQQEDSAVYLCASSLGTSGGGRNTQYFGPGTRLTVL.